This TCR beta chain was sequenced for a study of lymphopenia after photon versus proton radiotherapy. The study's findings and limits: Under photons, naive T cells and diversity fell while effector/memory populations rose.

The CDR3 loop spans 13 amino acids. Trimming pared 4 bases from V and 5 bases from J, leaving 14 bases between. Germline V gives CDR1 GTSNPN, CDR2 SVGIG (reference sequence). The table came from immunoSEQ multiplex PCR; TCRdb's copy has only in-frame clones and leaves some out. The sample carries some 20,000 clones, 84% recorded once. This clone was observed a few times. Antigen: not known. The chain combines TRBV30 with TRBJ2-5; D is perhaps TRBD2 (5 bases). The origin of this receptor is a woman aged 50 to 65 with pancreatic cancer. Sequencing used peripheral blood, obtained from a patient treated with photon-based radiotherapy. For the CDR3, the DNA is TGTGCCTGGAATCCACGGGGATTGGAGACCCAGTACTTC. As protein: CAWNPRGLETQYF.